Given below is one TCR beta chain in context. Its antigen specificity is not known. Base-call qualities are not available, and no considerably larger clone is one nucleotide away. The sample comes from a study of T cell responses to AZD1222 COVID-19 vaccine (dated by TCRdb to the early 2020s). In the study overall: AZD1222 recipients given second doses at about 4 weeks or at about 12 weeks were pooled, since spike-specific TCR depth and breadth were not found to differ between the two schedules. TCR sequencing was performed for over 230 trial participants, of whom 207 were given two doses of AZD1222 and roughly 25 were given two doses of MenACWY control vaccine. Trial participants were enrolled by age into 18-55, 56-69 and 70-plus year subgroups, with roughly 160, 29 and 62 TCR-sequenced participants respectively.

Per the publication, the time point label means: baseline before first vaccination. Vaccinee samples were obtained from the UK trials COV001 and COV002, which included a single-blind randomized controlled phase 2/3 trial of AZD1222 (ChAdOx1 nCoV-19) in healthy adults. For TCRbeta chain sequencing, PBMC samples were collected from trial participants at day 0 and at day 28 after the second dose. Overall study outcomes, separate from this receptor: Spike-specific TCR breadth and depth rose significantly after two AZD1222 doses compared with day 0 and with MenACWY recipients. Because no samples from the day 14 peak response were available, repertoires could be characterized only after the peak T cell response. Only five to seven AZD1222 recipients were SARS-CoV-2 seropositive at baseline, limiting conclusions about previously exposed vaccinees. Reportedly, almost half of the unique spike-specific TCRs recognized epitopes lying outside the regions that are mutated in the B.1.351 and B.1.1.7 variants. Most participants were white British and females outnumbered males, and the authors suggested that clonal diversity may have been underestimated. Vaccine-associated CD4 TCRs spanned the whole spike protein, with dominant responses in regions 160-218 and 743-854. The 56-69-year group was small, and its depth increase did not reach significance, likely because of low power.

V is trimmed back by 0 bases and J by 8 bases, and the junction contains 7 bases that no gene match accounts for. For CDR1 and CDR2, the germline V gene lists SGHRS and YFSETQ. The CDR3 spans 15 residues, from the cysteine through the phenylalanine. The CDR3 DNA has 45 bases and is translated from base 1. The CDR3 regions of human TCRbeta chains were analyzed by immunosequencing. The authors' pipeline ran thus. Repertoire TCRs were matched against a reference library of SARS-CoV-2-specific TCRs generated with the MIRA antigen-specificity platform. Breadth meant the fraction of unique TCRs that were SARS-CoV-2-associated, whereas depth meant the fraction of total T cells that were SARS-CoV-2-associated. Using the MIRA data, each spike-specific TCR was mapped to the spike region that the TCR reacts to and placed in a CD4 or CD8 class. Log10-transformed breadth and depth values were compared by one-way ANOVA with Sidak's multiple comparisons tests. Not all clones reach the TCRdb copy of this immuneACCESS table, which keeps in-frame sequences only. Checked studies attribute under half of the gap to unresolved V genes and leave the rest unexplained. Clonal size and the V and J genes are those of that table, whereas D and trimming came from the DNA. Counted in this sample were under 85,000 clones; nearly 90% of them appeared once. The top ten clonotypes cover about a tenth of the sample.

This TCR derives from an adult in good health. This receptor chain uses TRBV5-1 and TRBJ1-4, with 7 bases aligning to TRBD1. The material sequenced was peripheral blood, taken on day 0 of AZD1222 vaccination. The DNA sequence follows: TGCGCCAGCAGCTTGGGAGGGGGCAATGAAGAAAAACTGTTTTTT. Protein translation: CASSLGGGNEEKLFF.